The text below deals with one T cell receptor (beta chain). Sequencing was performed with immunoSEQ multiplex PCR; in TCRdb, only in-frame clones are kept and a portion is missing. The sample lists hundreds of thousands of clones; approximately 90% were seen once. This record belongs to a study of shared T cell receptors in the human thymus. This CDR3 is 18 amino acids long. Germline lookup yields CDR1 SGHDN and CDR2 FVKESK. V gave up 3 bases and J gave up 12 bases; unmatched junction bases: 20. The data also belong to a second study, concerning human thymus T cells. According to that study: All donors were healthy Finnish infants who were undergoing corrective surgery to treat congenital heart defects. Resections that were taken during corrective heart surgery supplied the thymus tissue. Within thymic and blood repertoires, V and J gene usage appeared to be biased. Related reports documented highly overlapping thymic repertoires among unrelated individuals.

What was sequenced was thymocytes. The chain is built from TRBV14 and TRBJ2-6; TRBD2 matches 7 bases. This clonotype was sampled from a boy younger than two with a congenital heart defect. The DNA for the CDR3 is TGTGCCAGCAGCCAGCATCTAGCGGACCCCGTGGGTCGGGGCGTCCTGACTTTC. This gives the protein CASSQHLADPVGRGVLTF.